This TCR beta chain was recovered during a study of OX40 agonist ivuxolimab in advanced cancers. V was pared by 0 bases and J by 3 bases, with 2 bases of the junction left unmatched. CDR1 is SGHDT and CDR2 is YYEEEE in the germline V gene. CDR3 length: 15 residues. Libraries were prepared by immunoSEQ multiplex PCR; TCRdb keeps only in-frame clonotypes and omits some of them. This table holds around 50,000 clones, approximately 80% found once. This chain connects TRBV5-6 to TRBJ2-5, with 10 bases matching TRBD2. The source is an adult with an advanced solid tumor such as melanoma, head and neck, liver or kidney cancer. The sequencing here drew on CD4+ or CD8+ T cells sorted from blood, taken in a trial of the OX40 agonist ivuxolimab. Here the CDR3 reads CASSLALAGEETQYF. The DNA of the CDR3 is TGTGCCAGCAGCTTGGCCCTAGCGGGGGAAGAGACCCAGTACTTC. The complete variable domain, with remaining parts taken from reference TRBV5-6 and TRBJ2-5, reads DAGVTQSPTHLIKTRGQQVTLRCSPKSGHDTVSWYQQALGQGPQFIFQYYEEEERQRGNFPDRFSGHQFPNYSSELNVNALLLGDSALYLCASSLALAGEETQYFGPGTRLLVL.